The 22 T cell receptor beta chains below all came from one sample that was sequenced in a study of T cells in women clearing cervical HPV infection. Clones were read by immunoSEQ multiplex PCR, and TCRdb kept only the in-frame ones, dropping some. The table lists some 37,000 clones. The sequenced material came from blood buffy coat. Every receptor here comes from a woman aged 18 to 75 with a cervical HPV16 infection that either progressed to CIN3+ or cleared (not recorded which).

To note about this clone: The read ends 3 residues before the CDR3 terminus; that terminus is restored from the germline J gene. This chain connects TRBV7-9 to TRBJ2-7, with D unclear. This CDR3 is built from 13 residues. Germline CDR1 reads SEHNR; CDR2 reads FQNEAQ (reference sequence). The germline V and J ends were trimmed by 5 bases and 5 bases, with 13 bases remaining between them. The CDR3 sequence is CASSPRHKDEQYF. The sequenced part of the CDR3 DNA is TGTGCCAGCAGCCCCCGACATAAGGACGAG.

Partial CDR3 DNA: TGTGCCAGCAGTGAAGCTAGCGGGGGGGCCAATGAG. Translating gives CASSEASGGANE. The full CDR3 protein reads CASSEASGGANEQFF. The V call is TRBV6-1, the J call TRBJ2-1; 11 bases fit TRBD2. The CDR3 goes on 3 residues after the read ends, and that part is filled in from the germline J gene. CDR1 is MNHNS, CDR2 SASEGT, per germline. The CDR3 sequence is 15 residues long. Trimming at V came to 0 bases and at J to 6 bases, leaving 1 base not matched to a gene.

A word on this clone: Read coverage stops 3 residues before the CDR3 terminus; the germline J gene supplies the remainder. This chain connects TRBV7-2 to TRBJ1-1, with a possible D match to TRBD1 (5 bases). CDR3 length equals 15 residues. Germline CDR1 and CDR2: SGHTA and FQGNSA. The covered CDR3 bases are TGTGCCAGCAGCTTAAGGCGGGGGGAGCAAGAGACC. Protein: CASSLRRGEQET. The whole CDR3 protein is CASSLRRGEQETAFF.

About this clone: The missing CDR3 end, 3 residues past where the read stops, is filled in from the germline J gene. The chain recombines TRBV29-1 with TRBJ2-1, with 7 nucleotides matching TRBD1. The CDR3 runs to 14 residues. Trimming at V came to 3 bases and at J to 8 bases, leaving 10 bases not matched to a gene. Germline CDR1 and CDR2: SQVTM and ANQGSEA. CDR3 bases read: TGCAGCGTTGATATAAGGGGGCTGGCTGATGAG. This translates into CSVDIRGLADE. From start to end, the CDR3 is CSVDIRGLADEQFF.

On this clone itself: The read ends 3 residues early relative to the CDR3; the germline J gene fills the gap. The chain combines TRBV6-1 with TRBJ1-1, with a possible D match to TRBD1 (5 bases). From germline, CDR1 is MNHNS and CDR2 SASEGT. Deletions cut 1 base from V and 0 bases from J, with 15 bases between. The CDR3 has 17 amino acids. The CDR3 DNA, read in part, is TGTGCCAGCAGTGAAGGGCCACAGGTTACCCTGAACACTGAA. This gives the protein CASSEGPQVTLNTE. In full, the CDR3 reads CASSEGPQVTLNTEAFF.

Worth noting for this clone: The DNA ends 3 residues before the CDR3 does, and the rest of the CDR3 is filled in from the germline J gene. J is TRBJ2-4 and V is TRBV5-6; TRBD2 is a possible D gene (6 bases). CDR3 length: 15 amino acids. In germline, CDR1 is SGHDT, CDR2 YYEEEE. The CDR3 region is CASRPGGGANYGQYF. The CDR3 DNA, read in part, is TGTGCCAGCAGACCTGGTGGAGGGGCAAACTATGGT. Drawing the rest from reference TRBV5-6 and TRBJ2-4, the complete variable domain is DAGVTQSPTHLIKTRGQQVTLRCSPKSGHDTVSWYQQALGQGPQFIFQYYEEEERQRGNFPDRFSGHQFPNYSSELNVNALLLGDSALYLCASRPGGGANYGQYFGAGTRLSVL.

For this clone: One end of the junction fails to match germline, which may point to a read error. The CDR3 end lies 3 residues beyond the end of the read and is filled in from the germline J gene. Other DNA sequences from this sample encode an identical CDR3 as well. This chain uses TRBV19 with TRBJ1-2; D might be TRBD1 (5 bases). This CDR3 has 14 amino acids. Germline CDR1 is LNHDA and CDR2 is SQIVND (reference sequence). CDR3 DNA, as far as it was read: TGTGCCAGTAGTATGGCCGGGACTCGTTATGGA. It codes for CASSMAGTRYG. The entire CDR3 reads CASSMAGTRYGYTF.

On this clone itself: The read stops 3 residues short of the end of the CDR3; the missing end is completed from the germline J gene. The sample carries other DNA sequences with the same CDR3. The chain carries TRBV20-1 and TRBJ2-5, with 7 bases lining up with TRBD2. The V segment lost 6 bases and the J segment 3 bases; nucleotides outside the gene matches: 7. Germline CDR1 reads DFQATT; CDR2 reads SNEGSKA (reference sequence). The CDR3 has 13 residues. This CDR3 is CSAPPAGEETQYF. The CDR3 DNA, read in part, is TGCAGTGCCCCCCCGGCGGGGGAAGAGACC.

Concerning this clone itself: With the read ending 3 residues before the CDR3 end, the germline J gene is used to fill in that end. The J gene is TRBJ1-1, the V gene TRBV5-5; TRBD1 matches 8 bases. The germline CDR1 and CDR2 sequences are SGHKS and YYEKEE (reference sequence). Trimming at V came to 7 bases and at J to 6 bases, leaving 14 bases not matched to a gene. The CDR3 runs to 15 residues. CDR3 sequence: CASRRGGQGASEAFF. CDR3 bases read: TGTGCCAGCCGCCGGGGAGGGCAGGGGGCGTCTGAA.

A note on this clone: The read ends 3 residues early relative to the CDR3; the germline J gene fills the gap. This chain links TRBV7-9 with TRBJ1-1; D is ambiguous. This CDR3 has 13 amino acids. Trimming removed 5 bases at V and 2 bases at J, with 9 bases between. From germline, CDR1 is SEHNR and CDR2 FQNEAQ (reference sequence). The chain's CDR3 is CASSNEGNTEAFF. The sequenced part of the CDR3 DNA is TGTGCCAGCAGCAATGAAGGCAACACTGAA.

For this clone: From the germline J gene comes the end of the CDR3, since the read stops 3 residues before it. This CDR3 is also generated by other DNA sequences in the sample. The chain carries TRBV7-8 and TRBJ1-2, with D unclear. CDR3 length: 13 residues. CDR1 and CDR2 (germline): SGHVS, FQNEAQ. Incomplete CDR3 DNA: TGTGCCAGCAGCTTACACTCCCGCGGGGGC. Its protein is CASSLHSRGG. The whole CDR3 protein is CASSLHSRGGYTF.

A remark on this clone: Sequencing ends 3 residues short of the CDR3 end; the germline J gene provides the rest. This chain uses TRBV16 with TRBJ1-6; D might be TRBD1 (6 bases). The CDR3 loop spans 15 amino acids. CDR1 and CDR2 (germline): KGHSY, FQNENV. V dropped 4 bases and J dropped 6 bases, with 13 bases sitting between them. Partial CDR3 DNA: TGTGCCAGCAGCCTCACGGGGGGGGCTAATTCACCC. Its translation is CASSLTGGANSP. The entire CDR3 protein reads CASSLTGGANSPLHF.

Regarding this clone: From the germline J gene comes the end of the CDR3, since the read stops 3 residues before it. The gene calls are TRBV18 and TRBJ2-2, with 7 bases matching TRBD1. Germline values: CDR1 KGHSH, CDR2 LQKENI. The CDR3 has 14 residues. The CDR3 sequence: CASSPGQNNSPLFF. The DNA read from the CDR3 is TGTGCCAGCTCACCGGGACAGAATAATTCACCG.

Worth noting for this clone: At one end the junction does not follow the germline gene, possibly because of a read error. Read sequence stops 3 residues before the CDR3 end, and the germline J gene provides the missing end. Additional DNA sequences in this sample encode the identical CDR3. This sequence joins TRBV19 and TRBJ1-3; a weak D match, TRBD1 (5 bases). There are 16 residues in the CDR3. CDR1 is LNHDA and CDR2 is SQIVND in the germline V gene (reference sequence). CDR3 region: CASLSRNTGSGNTIYF. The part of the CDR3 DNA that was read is TGTGCCAGTCTGTCCAGGAACACAGGCTCTGGAAACACG.

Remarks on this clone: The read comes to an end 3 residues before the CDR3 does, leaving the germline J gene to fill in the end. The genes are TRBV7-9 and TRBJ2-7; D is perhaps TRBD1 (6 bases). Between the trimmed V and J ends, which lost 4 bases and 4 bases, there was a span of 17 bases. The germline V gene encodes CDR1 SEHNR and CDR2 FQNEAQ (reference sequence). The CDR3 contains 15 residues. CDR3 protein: CASSSTSDRTYEQYF. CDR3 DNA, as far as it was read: TGTGCCAGCAGCTCCACCTCCGACAGGACTTACGAG.

The chain's CDR3 is CASMGGPSTNEKLFF. Partial CDR3 DNA: TGTGCCAGTATGGGGGGGCCCTCAACTAATGAAAAG. V and J are TRBV19 and TRBJ2-2; D perhaps matches TRBD2 (7 bases). The read ends 3 residues before the CDR3 terminus; that terminus is restored from the germline J gene. This CDR3 comprises 15 residues. Germline V gene sequence: CDR1 LNHDA, CDR2 SQIVND (reference sequence).

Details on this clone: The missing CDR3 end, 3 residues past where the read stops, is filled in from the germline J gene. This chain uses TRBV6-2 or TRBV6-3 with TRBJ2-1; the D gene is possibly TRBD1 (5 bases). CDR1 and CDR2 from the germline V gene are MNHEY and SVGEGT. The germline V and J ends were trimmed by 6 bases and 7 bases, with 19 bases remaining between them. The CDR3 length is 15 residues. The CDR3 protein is CASRPGSFPGNEQFF. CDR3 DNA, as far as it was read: TGTGCCAGCAGACCTGGGTCATTTCCAGGGAATGAG.

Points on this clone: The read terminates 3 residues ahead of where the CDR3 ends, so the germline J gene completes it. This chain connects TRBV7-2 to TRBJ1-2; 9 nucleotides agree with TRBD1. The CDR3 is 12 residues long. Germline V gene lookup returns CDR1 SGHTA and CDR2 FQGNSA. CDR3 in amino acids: CASSSGQGCYTF. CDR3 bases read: TGTGCCAGCAGCTCCGGACAGGGGTGC.

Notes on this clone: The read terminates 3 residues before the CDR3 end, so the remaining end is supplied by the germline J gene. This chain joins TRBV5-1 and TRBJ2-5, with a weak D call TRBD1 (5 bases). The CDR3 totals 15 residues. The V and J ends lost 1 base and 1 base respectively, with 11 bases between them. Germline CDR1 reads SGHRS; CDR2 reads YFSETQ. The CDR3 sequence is CASSLQGHTQETQYF. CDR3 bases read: TGCGCCAGCAGCTTGCAGGGTCATACCCAAGAGACC.

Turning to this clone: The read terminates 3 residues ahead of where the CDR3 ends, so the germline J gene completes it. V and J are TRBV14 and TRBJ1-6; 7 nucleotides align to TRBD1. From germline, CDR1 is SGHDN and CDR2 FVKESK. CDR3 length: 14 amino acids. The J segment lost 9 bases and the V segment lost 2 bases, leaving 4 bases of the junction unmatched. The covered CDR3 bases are TGTGCCAGCAGCCAATCCAACAGGGGTTCACCC. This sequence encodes CASSQSNRGSP. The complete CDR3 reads CASSQSNRGSPLHF.

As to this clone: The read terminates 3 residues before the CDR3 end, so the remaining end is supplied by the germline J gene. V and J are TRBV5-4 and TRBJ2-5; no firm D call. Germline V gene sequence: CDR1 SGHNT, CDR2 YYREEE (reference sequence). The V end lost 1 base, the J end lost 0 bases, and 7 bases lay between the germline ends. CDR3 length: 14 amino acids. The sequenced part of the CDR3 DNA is TGTGCCAGCAGCTTGTATGGCTACCAAGAGACC. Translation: CASSLYGYQET. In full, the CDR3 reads CASSLYGYQETQYF.

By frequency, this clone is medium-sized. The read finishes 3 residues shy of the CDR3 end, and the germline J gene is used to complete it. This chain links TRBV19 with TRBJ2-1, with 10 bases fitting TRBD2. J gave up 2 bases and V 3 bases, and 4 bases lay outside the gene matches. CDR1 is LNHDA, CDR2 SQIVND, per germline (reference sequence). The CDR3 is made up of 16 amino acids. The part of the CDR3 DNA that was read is TGTGCCAGTAGTATCGGACTAGCGGTGGCCTACAATGAG. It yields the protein CASSIGLAVAYNE. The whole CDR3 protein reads CASSIGLAVAYNEQFF.